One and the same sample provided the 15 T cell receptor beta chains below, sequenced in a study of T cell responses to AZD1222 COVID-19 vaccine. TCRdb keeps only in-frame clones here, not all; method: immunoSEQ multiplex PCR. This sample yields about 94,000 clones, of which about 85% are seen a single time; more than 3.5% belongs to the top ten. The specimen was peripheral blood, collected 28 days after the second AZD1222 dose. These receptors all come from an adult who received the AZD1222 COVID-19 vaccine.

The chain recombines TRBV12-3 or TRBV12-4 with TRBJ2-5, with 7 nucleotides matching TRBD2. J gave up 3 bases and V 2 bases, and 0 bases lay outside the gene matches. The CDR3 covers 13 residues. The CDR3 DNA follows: TGTGCCAGCAGTTTACTAGCGGAAGAGACCCAGTACTTC. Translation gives CASSLLAEETQYF.

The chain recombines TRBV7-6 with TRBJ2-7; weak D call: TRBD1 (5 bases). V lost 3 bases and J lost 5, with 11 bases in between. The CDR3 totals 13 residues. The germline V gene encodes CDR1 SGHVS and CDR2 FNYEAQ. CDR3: CASSFSAGNEQYF. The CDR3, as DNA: TGTGCCAGCAGCTTCTCTGCAGGGAACGAGCAGTACTTC.

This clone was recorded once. This CDR3 is CASSLSQGGTEAFF. For the CDR3, the DNA is TGTGCCAGCAGTTTATCGCAGGGGGGCACTGAAGCTTTCTTT. This chain joins TRBV27 and TRBJ1-1; 7 bases line up with TRBD1. J gave up 4 bases and V 0 bases, and 2 bases lay outside the gene matches. This CDR3 has 14 residues. Germline lookup yields CDR1 MNHEY and CDR2 SMNVEV (reference sequence).

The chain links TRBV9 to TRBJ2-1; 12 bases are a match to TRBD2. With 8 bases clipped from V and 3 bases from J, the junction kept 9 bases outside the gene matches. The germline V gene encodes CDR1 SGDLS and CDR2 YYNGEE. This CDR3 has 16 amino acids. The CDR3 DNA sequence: TGTGCCAGTACTCCTAGCGGGAGGGCGGACTACAATGAGCAGTTCTTC. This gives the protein CASTPSGRADYNEQFF.

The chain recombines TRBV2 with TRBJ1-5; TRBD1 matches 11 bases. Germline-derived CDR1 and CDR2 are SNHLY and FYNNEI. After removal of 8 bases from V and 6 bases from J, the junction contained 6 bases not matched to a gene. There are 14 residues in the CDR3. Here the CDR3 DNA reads TGTGCCAGCTCTCCGGGACAGGGGGGTCAGCCCCAGCATTTT. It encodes CASSPGQGGQPQHF.

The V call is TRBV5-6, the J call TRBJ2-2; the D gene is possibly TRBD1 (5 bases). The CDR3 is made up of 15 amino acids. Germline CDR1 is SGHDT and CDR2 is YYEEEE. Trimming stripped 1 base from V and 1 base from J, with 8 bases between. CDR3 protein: CASSLTGWNTGELFF. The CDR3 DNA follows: TGTGCCAGCAGCTTGACAGGTTGGAACACCGGGGAGCTGTTTTTT.

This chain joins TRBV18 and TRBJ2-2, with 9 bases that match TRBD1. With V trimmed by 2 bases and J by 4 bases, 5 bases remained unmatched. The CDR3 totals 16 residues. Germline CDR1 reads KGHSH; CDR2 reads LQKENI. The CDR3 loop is CASSPLGQGPTGELFF. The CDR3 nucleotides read TGTGCCAGCTCACCATTGGGACAGGGACCCACCGGGGAGCTGTTTTTT. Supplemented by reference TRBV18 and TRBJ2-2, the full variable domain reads NAGVMQNPRHLVRRRGQEARLRCSPMKGHSHVYWYRQLPEEGLKFMVYLQKENIIDESGMPKERFSAEFPKEGPSILRIQQVVRGDSAAYFCASSPLGQGPTGELFFGEGSRLTVL.

The CDR3 DNA follows: TGTGCCTGGAGTAACGCGGGGGGCACTGAGCAGTTCTTC. Its protein product is CAWSNAGGTEQFF. The chain uses TRBV30 and TRBJ2-1, with TRBD2 matching 8 bases. This CDR3 comprises 13 residues. J gave up 9 bases and V 2 bases, and 6 bases lay outside the gene matches. From germline, CDR1 is GTSNPN and CDR2 SVGIG (reference sequence).

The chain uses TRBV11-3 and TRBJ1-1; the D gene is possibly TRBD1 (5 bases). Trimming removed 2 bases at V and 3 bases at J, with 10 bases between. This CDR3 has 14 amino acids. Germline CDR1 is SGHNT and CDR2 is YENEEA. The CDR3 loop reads CASSLQGGDTEAFF. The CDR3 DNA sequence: TGTGCCAGCAGCTTACAGGGAGGCGACACTGAAGCTTTCTTT.

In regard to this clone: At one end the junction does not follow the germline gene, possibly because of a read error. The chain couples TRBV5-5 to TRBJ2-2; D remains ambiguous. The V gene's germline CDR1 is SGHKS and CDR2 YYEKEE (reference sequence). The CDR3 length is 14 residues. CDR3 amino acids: CASSLVVRTEELFF. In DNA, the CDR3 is TGTGCCAGCAGCTTAGTGGTTCGAACCGAGGAGCTGTTTTTT.

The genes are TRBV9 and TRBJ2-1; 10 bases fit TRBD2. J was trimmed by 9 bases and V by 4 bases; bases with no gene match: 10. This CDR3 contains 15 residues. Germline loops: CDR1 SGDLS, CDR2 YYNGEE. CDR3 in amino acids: CASSTTSGLSGEQFF. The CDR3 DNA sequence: TGTGCCAGCAGCACGACTAGCGGGTTAAGCGGTGAGCAGTTCTTC.

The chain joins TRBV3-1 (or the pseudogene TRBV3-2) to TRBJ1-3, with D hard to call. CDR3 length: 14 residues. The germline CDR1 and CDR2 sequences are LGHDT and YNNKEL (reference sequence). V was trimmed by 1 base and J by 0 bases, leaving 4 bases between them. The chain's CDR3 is CASSQGHSGNTIYF. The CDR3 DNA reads TGTGCCAGCAGCCAAGGTCACTCTGGAAACACCATATATTTT.

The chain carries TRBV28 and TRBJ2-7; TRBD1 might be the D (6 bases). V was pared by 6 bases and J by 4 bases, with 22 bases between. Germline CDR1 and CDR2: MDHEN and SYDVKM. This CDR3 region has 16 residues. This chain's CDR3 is CASRGSLGQGRYEQYF. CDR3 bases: TGTGCCAGCAGGGGATCACTCGGGCAGGGGCGTTACGAGCAGTACTTC.

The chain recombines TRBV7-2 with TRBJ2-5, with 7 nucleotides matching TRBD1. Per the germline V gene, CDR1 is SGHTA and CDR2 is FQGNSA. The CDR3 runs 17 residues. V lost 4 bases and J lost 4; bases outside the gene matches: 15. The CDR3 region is CASSWGQRTGAVETQYF. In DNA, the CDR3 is TGTGCCAGCAGCTGGGGACAGAGAACAGGAGCGGTAGAGACCCAGTACTTC.

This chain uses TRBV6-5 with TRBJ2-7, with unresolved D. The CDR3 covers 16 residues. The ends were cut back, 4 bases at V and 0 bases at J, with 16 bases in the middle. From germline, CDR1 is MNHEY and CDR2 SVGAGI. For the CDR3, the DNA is TGTGCCAGCAGTTCCTTCGCAGGAGCTCACTCCTACGAGCAGTACTTC. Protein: CASSSFAGAHSYEQYF.